This T cell receptor beta chain is from a study of T cells expressing NK-cell markers. About the study: Sorted T-cell subsets CD3+CD56+NKG2C+, CD3+CD56+NKG2C- and CD3+CD56-NKG2C+ were TCR beta-sequenced.

It was by 5'RACE template switching with UMIs that TCR beta cDNA was made. Using the 5' RACE reads, TCRdb records one entry per CDR3 protein without DNA. The ten top clones account for roughly 5.2%, within a sample of 300,000 to 450,000 distinct CDR3 sequences. The germline V gene encodes CDR1 MRHNA and CDR2 SNTAGT. This CDR3 is 16 amino acids long. The rearrangement joins TRBV6-4 to TRBJ2-3; TCRdb selects TRBD1, and the lack of DNA leaves this call unchecked. Sequencing used blood T cells: a sorted CD56 or NKG2C T cell subset, CD4+ or CD8+ T cells, or bulk PBMC T cells (not recorded which). The sequence was collected from a man aged 18-70 years in good health. The CDR3: CASSDGRGRFTDTQYF.